These T cell receptor beta chains were read from a single sample in a study of Ad26.COV2.S vaccination and SARS-CoV-2 variants. Data came from immunoSEQ multiplex PCR; TCRdb stores just in-frame clones and leaves some out. The sample holds 380,000 or so clones, 65% to 90% seen once. This specimen was peripheral blood, taken in a trial of Ad26.COV2.S vaccine versus placebo. These TCRs come from a person between 18 and 60 years old who received the Ad26.COV2.S COVID-19 vaccine or a placebo. CDR3s include the opening cysteine and the closing phenylalanine or tryptophan. Fields, in order: clone size, J gene, V gene, D gene, CDR3 protein, CDR3 DNA. The D gene is left open where the match is weak. Clone sizes are given selectively: once, few, many, or a class where the clone is expanded.

NA TRBJ2-7 TRBV7-2 NA CASSFQTPHEQYF TGTGCCAGCAGCTTCCAAACCCCGCACGAGCAGTACTTC
few TRBJ1-6 TRBV5-1 NA CASSLGAQRSSYNSPLHF TGCGCCAGCAGCTTGGGAGCTCAGAGGAGCTCCTATAATTCACCCCTCCACTTT
NA TRBJ2-1 TRBV6-5 NA CASSYRRTPTDEQFF TGTGCCAGCAGTTATAGGCGGACGCCTACGGATGAGCAGTTCTTC
NA TRBJ1-4 TRBV5-6 NA CASSTLQGTNEKLFF TGTGCCAGCAGCACCCTACAGGGAACTAATGAAAAACTGTTTTTT
NA TRBJ2-1 TRBV28 TRBD1 CASSRPRQGASNEQFF TGTGCCAGCAGTCGGCCTCGACAGGGGGCGAGTAATGAGCAGTTCTTC
NA TRBJ1-2 TRBV7-9 TRBD1 CASRGPATGLSRYGYTF TGTGCCAGCAGGGGGCCGGCGACAGGGCTCTCGAGATATGGCTACACCTTC
NA TRBJ2-1 TRBV28 NA CASSLPSDKSSYNEQFF TGTGCCAGCAGTTTACCCTCAGACAAGAGCTCCTACAATGAGCAGTTCTTC
NA TRBJ2-2 TRBV7-9 TRBD1 CASSPWTGSTGELFF TGTGCCAGCAGCCCTTGGACAGGGAGCACCGGGGAGCTGTTTTTT
NA TRBJ2-1 TRBV5-1 TRBD1 CASSIWDRGAYNEQFF TGCGCCAGCAGCATATGGGACAGGGGGGCCTACAATGAGCAGTTCTTC
NA TRBJ1-5 TRBV7-9 NA CASSLATGGGQPQHF TGTGCCAGCAGCTTAGCTACGGGTGGAGGACAGCCCCAGCATTTT
NA TRBJ2-7 TRBV3-1/TRBV3-2 TRBD1 CASSQDTGQGGEQYF TGTGCCAGCAGCCAAGATACCGGACAGGGGGGTGAGCAGTACTTC
few TRBJ1-1 TRBV7-9 NA CASSPLDSAEAFF TGTGCCAGCAGCCCGCTGGACAGCGCAGAAGCTTTCTTT
NA TRBJ2-5 TRBV7-2 TRBD2 CASSLASGRETQYF TGTGCCAGCAGCTTAGCTAGCGGGAGGGAGACCCAGTACTTC
NA TRBJ1-1 TRBV28 NA CASLLWDYTEAFF TGTGCCAGCCTCCTGTGGGATTACACTGAAGCTTTCTTT
NA TRBJ2-1 TRBV7-9 NA CASSFGRYNEQFF TGTGCCAGCAGCTTCGGTAGATACAATGAGCAGTTCTTC
NA TRBJ1-4 TRBV4-2 NA CASSQELTSTNEKLFF TGTGCCAGCAGCCAAGAGTTGACGTCAACTAATGAAAAACTGTTTTTT
NA TRBJ1-5 TRBV4-3 NA CASSQERQVEQPQHF TGCGCCAGCAGCCAAGAGAGGCAGGTAGAGCAGCCCCAGCATTTT
NA TRBJ2-7 TRBV7-2 TRBD1 CASSRGQGREQYF TGTGCCAGCAGCAGGGGGCAGGGGCGCGAGCAGTACTTC
NA TRBJ2-1 TRBV5-4 TRBD2 CASSQGLAGGNEQFF TGTGCCAGCAGCCAGGGACTAGCGGGAGGGAATGAGCAGTTCTTC
NA TRBJ1-5 TRBV21-1 NA CASSKAPNSRGEQPQHF TGTGCCAGCAGCAAAGCGCCGAATAGTAGGGGAGAACAGCCCCAGCATTTT
NA TRBJ2-7 TRBV6-2/TRBV6-3 TRBD2 CASSRDYIVQYF TGTGCCAGCAGTAGGGACTACATCGTTCAGTACTTC
NA TRBJ2-2 TRBV15 TRBD1 CATSRLPGQGVGELFF TGTGCCACCAGCAGACTACCGGGACAGGGGGTCGGGGAGCTGTTTTTT
NA TRBJ1-1 TRBV5-1 NA CASSPLGFPVGLVMNTEAFF TGCGCCAGCAGCCCTTTGGGTTTTCCCGTCGGGTTGGTAATGAACACTGAAGCTTTCTTT
NA TRBJ2-5 TRBV7-2 NA CASSLALLDTQETQYF TGTGCCAGCAGCTTAGCCCTCCTAGATACCCAAGAGACCCAGTACTTC
NA TRBJ2-1 TRBV5-4 TRBD1 CASNLWVDRGRGNEQFF TGTGCCAGCAACCTTTGGGTCGACAGGGGTCGGGGGAATGAGCAGTTCTTC
NA TRBJ2-7 TRBV6-2/TRBV6-3 NA CASSYSRYEQYF TGTGCCAGCAGTTACTCTCGGTACGAGCAGTACTTC
few TRBJ1-2 TRBV28 TRBD1 CASSTTGGLYGYTF TGTGCCAGCAGTACGACAGGGGGCCTTTATGGCTACACCTTC
NA TRBJ2-3 TRBV5-1 TRBD1 CASSARQGALTDTQYF TGCGCCAGCAGCGCGAGACAGGGGGCGCTCACAGATACGCAGTATTTT
NA TRBJ2-5 TRBV3-1/TRBV3-2 TRBD1 CASSPPTGVWETQYF TGTGCCAGCAGCCCCCCGACAGGGGTTTGGGAGACCCAGTACTTC
NA TRBJ1-2 TRBV28 TRBD1 CASSSGGAGFNYGYTF TGTGCCAGCAGCTCAGGGGGCGCCGGGTTTAACTATGGCTACACCTTC
once TRBJ2-2 TRBV5-1 TRBD1 CASSSRTGADGELFF TGCGCCAGCAGCTCAAGGACAGGGGCGGACGGGGAGCTGTTTTTT
few TRBJ1-2 TRBV19 NA CASSMRQHQWGRTNYGYTF TGTGCCAGTAGTATGAGGCAACATCAGTGGGGACGGACTAACTATGGCTACACCTTC
NA TRBJ2-3 TRBV6-2/TRBV6-3 TRBD2 CASSSGLAGGPSTDTQYF TGTGCCAGCAGTTCGGGGCTAGCGGGGGGTCCTAGCACAGATACGCAGTATTTT
once TRBJ1-3 TRBV5-1 NA CASSFDGGGTSSGNTIYF TGCGCCAGCAGCTTCGATGGAGGGGGAACCAGTTCTGGAAACACCATATATTTT
NA TRBJ1-2 TRBV28 TRBD1 CASSRQGVGYTF TGTGCCAGCAGCCGTCAGGGGGTGGGCTACACCTTC
NA TRBJ2-6 TRBV4-3 NA CASSQDRLGLGANVLTF TGCGCCAGCAGCCAAGATCGCCTAGGGCTGGGGGCCAACGTCCTGACTTTC
NA TRBJ1-3 TRBV3-1/TRBV3-2 TRBD1 CASSQAPGGGGNTIYF TGTGCCAGCAGCCAGGCCCCAGGGGGTGGTGGAAACACCATATATTTT
NA TRBJ2-7 TRBV7-8 TRBD1 CASSTFQGAGNEQYF TGTGCCAGCAGCACCTTTCAGGGGGCTGGAAACGAGCAGTACTTC
NA TRBJ1-1 TRBV12-3/TRBV12-4 NA CASSLQVTEAFF TGTGCCAGCAGTTTACAAGTGACTGAAGCTTTCTTT
NA TRBJ2-2 TRBV7-3 NA CASTTYGELFF TGTGCCAGCACCACTTACGGGGAGCTGTTTTTT
NA TRBJ2-7 TRBV19 NA CASNQGYEQYF TGTGCCAGTAATCAGGGTTACGAGCAGTACTTC